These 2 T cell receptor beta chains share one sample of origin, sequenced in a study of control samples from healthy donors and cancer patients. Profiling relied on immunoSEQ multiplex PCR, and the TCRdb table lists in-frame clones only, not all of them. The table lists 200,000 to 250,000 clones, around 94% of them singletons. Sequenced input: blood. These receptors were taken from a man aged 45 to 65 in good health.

Here the CDR3 reads CASSFGPINYYEQYF. The CDR3 region has the DNA TGTGCCAGCAGCTTTGGACCGATTAATTACTACGAGCAGTACTTC. The rearrangement links TRBV7-9 to TRBJ2-7; the D is unclear. Germline V gives CDR1 SEHNR, CDR2 FQNEAQ (reference sequence). The V gene lost 3 bases and the J gene lost 3 bases, with 15 bases spanning the gap. The CDR3 extends over 15 amino acids.

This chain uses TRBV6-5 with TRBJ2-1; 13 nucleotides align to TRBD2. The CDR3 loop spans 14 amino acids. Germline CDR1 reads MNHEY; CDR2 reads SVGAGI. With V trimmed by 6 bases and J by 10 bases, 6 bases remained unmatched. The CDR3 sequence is CASSPPGLAGEQFF. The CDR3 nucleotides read TGTGCCAGCAGCCCCCCGGGACTAGCGGGGGAGCAGTTCTTC.